Sequencing of this T cell receptor beta chain was carried out in a study of T cells in Graves' hyperthyroidism and ophthalmopathy. Study-level results: Most thyroid clonotypes expanded above 0.001 were also detected in blood.

Recently diagnosed hyperthyroidism of less than 2 months' duration affected patients aged 18 to 65. Thyroid ultrasound, orbital computed tomography, clinical symptoms, and serum thyroxine and TRAb underpinned diagnoses. Fresh peripheral blood, about 9.3 ml, yielded the PBMCs. Authors of the study amplified TCR beta CDR3 regions from RNA transcripts. RT-PCR in the first round (using the HTBI primer set) targeted the TCR CDR3. A single record per CDR3 protein comes from TCRdb applying MiXCR to the multiplex PCR reads. The table records about 200,000 distinct CDR3 sequences, 18% of them present only once. There are 14 residues in the CDR3. Germline values: CDR1 MNHEY, CDR2 SVGEGT. J gave up 3 bases and V 8 bases, and 5 bases lay outside the gene matches. With regard to this clonotype: Its antigen is unidentified.

Sequencing used blood. The TCR originated in a middle-aged man with Graves' hyperthyroidism. This chain links TRBV6-2 or TRBV6-3 with TRBJ2-5, with 11 bases lining up with TRBD2. CDR3 DNA: TGTGCCAGCTGCCGGGGACTAGCGGAAGAGACCCAGTACTTC. Translating gives CASCRGLAEETQYF.